This entry lists 22 T cell receptor beta chains sequenced from one sample in a study of siplizumab effects on memory and regulatory T cells. Here immunoSEQ multiplex PCR was the method, and the copy in TCRdb shows in-frame clones only, minus some. The data hold 100,000 or so clones, with about 93% observed a single time. Material for sequencing was CD4+ T cells sorted from blood. The receptors come from a human donor in good health.

Note on this clone: Sequence at one end of the junction differs from germline and may be a read error. The CDR3 loop is CASSLSVRDEQYF. CDR3 nucleotide sequence: TGTGCTAGCAGCTTGAGCGTCAGGGACGAGCAGTACTTC. This chain uses TRBV7-7 with TRBJ2-7, with a weak D call TRBD1 (5 bases). CDR3 size: 13 residues. Per germline, CDR1 SSHAT and CDR2 FNYEAQ (reference sequence).

The V call is TRBV11-2, the J call TRBJ2-1; D not certain. Trimming shortened V by 1 base and J by 7 bases, and 8 bases separated the two germline ends. The CDR3 loop spans 13 amino acids. Germline-derived CDR1 and CDR2 are SGHAT and FQNNGV. The CDR3 is CASSLAPVNEQFF. As DNA, the CDR3 is TGTGCCAGCAGCTTAGCCCCAGTTAATGAGCAGTTCTTC.

The chain joins TRBV5-1 to TRBJ2-1; 8 nucleotides align to TRBD2. The CDR3 totals 15 residues. V lost 7 bases to trimming and J lost 2 bases; unmatched junction nucleotides: 8. Germline V gene sequence: CDR1 SGHRS, CDR2 YFSETQ. The CDR3 loop is CASAPGGGTYNEQFF. The CDR3, as DNA: TGCGCCAGCGCTCCGGGAGGGGGAACCTACAATGAGCAGTTCTTC.

The V call is TRBV10-3, the J call TRBJ1-1; D is undetermined. This CDR3 has 15 amino acids. The germline V and J ends were trimmed by 3 bases and 5 bases, with 16 bases remaining between them. The germline gives CDR1 ENHRY, CDR2 SYGVKD. This CDR3 is CAISDKPTFLTEAFF. The CDR3, as DNA: TGTGCCATCAGTGATAAACCAACGTTTTTGACTGAAGCTTTCTTT.

The J gene is TRBJ2-6, the V gene TRBV4-3; D is perhaps TRBD1 or TRBD2 (5 bases each). CDR3 length: 16 amino acids. Trimming pared 1 base from V and 2 bases from J, leaving 9 bases between. The germline V gene encodes CDR1 LGHNA and CDR2 YSLEER. The CDR3 here is CASSQAGTPGANVLTF. CDR3 in DNA: TGCGCCAGCAGCCAAGCCGGGACCCCTGGGGCCAACGTCCTGACTTTC.

This chain links TRBV7-9 with TRBJ1-4; possible D gene TRBD1, 5 bases. Germline V gene lookup returns CDR1 SEHNR and CDR2 FQNEAQ (reference sequence). This CDR3 has 15 residues. Trimming removed 3 bases from V and 3 bases from J, with 11 bases in between. The CDR3 region is CASSFGGHPNEKLFF. In DNA form, the CDR3 reads TGTGCCAGCAGCTTTGGAGGACACCCTAATGAAAAACTGTTTTTT.

V usage is TRBV6-5 and J usage is TRBJ2-3; 10 bases fit TRBD2. Germline assignment: CDR1 MNHEY and CDR2 SVGAGI. Germline trimming cut 4 bases from V and 5 bases from J; bases unmatched to any gene: 6. This CDR3 contains 15 residues. As DNA, the CDR3 is TGTGCCAGCAGTTTCGGACTAGCGGAAATAGATACGCAGTATTTT. It encodes CASSFGLAEIDTQYF.

This chain connects TRBV5-4 to TRBJ2-7, with D possibly matching TRBD2 (5 bases). The V and J ends lost 4 bases and 5 bases respectively, with 16 bases between them. This CDR3 comprises 14 residues. Germline V gives CDR1 SGHNT, CDR2 YYREEE (reference sequence). CDR3 amino acids: CASSEGPRSDEQYF. CDR3 DNA: TGTGCCAGCAGCGAGGGCCCCCGGTCAGACGAGCAGTACTTC.

This clone was counted a single time. The chain recombines TRBV7-9 with TRBJ1-1, with D uncertain. The V gene lost 2 bases and the J gene lost 1 base, with 8 bases spanning the gap. The CDR3 consists of 14 residues. Germline-derived CDR1 and CDR2 are SEHNR and FQNEAQ (reference sequence). The CDR3 loop is CASSLSGRNTEAFF. The CDR3 DNA is TGTGCCAGCAGCTTAAGCGGGAGGAACACTGAAGCTTTCTTT.

The V and J genes are TRBV7-6 and TRBJ2-2, with D possibly matching TRBD1 (6 bases). Trimming took 1 base from V and 3 from J, leaving 6 bases between them. Per germline, CDR1 SGHVS and CDR2 FNYEAQ. The CDR3 runs to 14 residues. The CDR3 DNA sequence: TGTGCCAGCAGCTTAGGACAGGACACCGGGGAGCTGTTTTTT. Amino acid sequence: CASSLGQDTGELFF.

This chain connects TRBV5-4 to TRBJ1-4; possibly TRBD1 for D (6 bases). Trimming shortened V by 3 bases and J by 4 bases, and 10 bases separated the two germline ends. Per germline, CDR1 SGHNT and CDR2 YYREEE (reference sequence). The CDR3 loop spans 14 amino acids. CDR3 protein: CASSSRGSNEKLFF. The CDR3 DNA reads as TGTGCCAGCAGCTCGAGGGGGAGTAATGAAAAACTGTTTTTT.

About this clone itself: An end of the junction does not agree with germline; a read error may underlie this. The chain has TRBV11-1 and TRBJ1-2, with no clear D. Germline values: CDR1 SGHAT, CDR2 FQDESV (reference sequence). The CDR3 totals 13 residues. CDR3 coding DNA: TGTGCCAGCACCTTAGACCGGGATCGGGGCTACACCTTC. It is translated as CASTLDRDRGYTF.

The gene calls are TRBV28 and TRBJ2-7; 8 nucleotides align to TRBD1. The germline V gene has CDR1 MDHEN and CDR2 SYDVKM. The CDR3 runs 15 residues. J lost 3 bases, V lost 4 bases, and 8 bases had no gene match. Written as DNA, the CDR3 is TGTGCCAGCAGTTCGGTACACACAGGGGGCTACGAGCAGTACTTC. It codes for CASSSVHTGGYEQYF. The full variable domain, in which reference TRBV28 and TRBJ2-7 provide the parts outside the CDR3, is DVKVTQSSRYLVKRTGEKVFLECVQDMDHENMFWYRQDPGLGLRLIYFSYDVKMKEKGDIPEGYSVSREKKERFSLILESASTNQTSMYLCASSSVHTGGYEQYFGPGTRLTVT.

This rearrangement joins TRBV11-2 to TRBJ1-2; D perhaps matches TRBD1 (6 bases). Per germline, CDR1 SGHAT and CDR2 FQNNGV. V lost 1 base and J 4 bases, leaving 13 bases between the germline ends. The CDR3 runs 15 residues. CDR3 nucleotide sequence: TGTGCCAGCAGCTTAGCTCAGACAGGAATCTATGGCTACACCTTC. Its protein is CASSLAQTGIYGYTF.

The CDR3 nucleotides read TGTGCCAGCAGTTTACTTTCGGATTACCAAACCGGGGAGCTGTTTTTT. Its protein product is CASSLLSDYQTGELFF. The rearrangement uses TRBV28 and TRBJ2-2; D remains unclear. Trimming removed 2 bases at V and 5 bases at J, with 15 bases between. Germline values: CDR1 MDHEN, CDR2 SYDVKM. CDR3 length: 16 amino acids.

The genes are TRBV5-4 and TRBJ1-6, with D tentatively TRBD1 (5 bases). V lost 4 bases and J lost 0, with 17 bases in between. This CDR3 spans 18 amino acids. From germline, CDR1 is SGHNT and CDR2 YYREEE (reference sequence). The CDR3, as DNA: TGTGCCAGCAGCCCCGGGGCGGGGGGTATCTCCTATAATTCACCCCTCCACTTT. It encodes CASSPGAGGISYNSPLHF. The complete variable domain, with remaining parts taken from reference TRBV5-4 and TRBJ1-6, reads ETGVTQSPTHLIKTRGQQVTLRCSSQSGHNTVSWYQQALGQGPQFIFQYYREEENGRGNFPPRFSGLQFPNYSSELNVNALELDDSALYLCASSPGAGGISYNSPLHFGNGTRLTVT.

This clone showed up just once. The V gene is TRBV18, the J gene TRBJ1-4; D gene ambiguous. Germline CDR1 reads KGHSH; CDR2 reads LQKENI. Trimming removed 4 bases from V and 4 bases from J, with 10 bases in between. The CDR3 is 14 amino acids. Here the CDR3 reads CASSLEYDNEKLFF. The CDR3 bases are TGTGCCAGCTCACTTGAATATGATAATGAAAAACTGTTTTTT.

In its sample, this clone is medium-sized. This chain connects TRBV30 to TRBJ1-2; 7 bases are a match to TRBD1. The CDR3 is 12 residues long. The V gene's germline CDR1 is GTSNPN and CDR2 SVGIG (reference sequence). Trimming took 5 bases from V and 5 from J; bases not matched to a gene: 5. The CDR3 nucleotides read TGTGCCTGGCAGACAGGGATGTATGGCTACACCTTC. This codes for CAWQTGMYGYTF.

V usage is TRBV18 and J usage is TRBJ1-4; 9 bases match TRBD1. Germline CDR1 and CDR2: KGHSH and LQKENI. The CDR3 totals 15 residues. The J segment lost 8 bases and the V segment lost 3 bases, leaving 7 bases of the junction unmatched. The DNA for the CDR3 is TGTGCCAGCTCACCCCCTACAGGGGGCAAAGAAAAACTGTTTTTT. It encodes CASSPPTGGKEKLFF.

The chain has TRBV11-3 and TRBJ1-1; D remains ambiguous. V was shortened by 6 bases and J by 0 bases, with 20 bases between the two germline ends. From germline, CDR1 is SGHNT and CDR2 YENEEA. This CDR3 has 17 residues. This chain's CDR3 is CASRSPPPARMNTEAFF. Written as DNA, the CDR3 is TGTGCCAGCAGGTCTCCCCCCCCCGCACGCATGAACACTGAAGCTTTCTTT.

V is TRBV6-4 and J is TRBJ2-2; tentatively, D is TRBD1 (5 bases). In germline, CDR1 is MRHNA, CDR2 SNTAGT. Trimming removed 6 bases from V and 1 base from J, with 9 bases in between. The CDR3 spans 14 residues. In DNA form, the CDR3 reads TGTGCCAGCAGCGCAACAGGGAACACCGGGGAGCTGTTTTTT. Its protein is CASSATGNTGELFF.

The V and J genes are TRBV5-1 and TRBJ2-5; the D gene is possibly TRBD1 (5 bases). V was trimmed by 0 bases and J by 4 bases, leaving 13 bases between them. This CDR3 has 15 amino acids. From germline, CDR1 is SGHRS and CDR2 YFSETQ. The CDR3 spells CASSLVGQGGETQYF. In DNA, the CDR3 is TGCGCCAGCAGCTTGGTTGGCCAGGGCGGAGAGACCCAGTACTTC.